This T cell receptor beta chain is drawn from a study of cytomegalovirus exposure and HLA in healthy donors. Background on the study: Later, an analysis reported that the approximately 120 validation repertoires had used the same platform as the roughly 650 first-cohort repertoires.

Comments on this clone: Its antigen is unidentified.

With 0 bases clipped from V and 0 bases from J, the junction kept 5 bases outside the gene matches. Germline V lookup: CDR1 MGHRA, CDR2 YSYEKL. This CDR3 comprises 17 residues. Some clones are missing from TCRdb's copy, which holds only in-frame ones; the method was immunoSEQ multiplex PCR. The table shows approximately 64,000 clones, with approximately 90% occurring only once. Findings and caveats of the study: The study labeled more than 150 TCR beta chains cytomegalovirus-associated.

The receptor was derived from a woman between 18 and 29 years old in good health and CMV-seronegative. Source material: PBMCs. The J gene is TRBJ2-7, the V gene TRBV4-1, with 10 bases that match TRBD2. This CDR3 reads CASSQDPSGSRSYEQYF. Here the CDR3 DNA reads TGCGCCAGCAGCCAAGACCCTAGCGGGAGTCGCTCCTACGAGCAGTACTTC.